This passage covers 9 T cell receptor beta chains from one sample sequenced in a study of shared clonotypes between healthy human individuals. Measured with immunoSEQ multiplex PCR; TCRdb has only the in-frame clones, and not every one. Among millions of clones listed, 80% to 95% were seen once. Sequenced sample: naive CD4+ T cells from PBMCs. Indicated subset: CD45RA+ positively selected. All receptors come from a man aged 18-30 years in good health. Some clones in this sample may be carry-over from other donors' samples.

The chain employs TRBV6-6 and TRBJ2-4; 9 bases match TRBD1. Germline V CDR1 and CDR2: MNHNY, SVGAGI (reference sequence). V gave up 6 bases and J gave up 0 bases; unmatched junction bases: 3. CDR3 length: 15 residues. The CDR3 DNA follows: TGTGCCAGCAGCGACAGGGGGGTAGCCAAAAACATTCAGTACTTC. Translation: CASSDRGVAKNIQYF.

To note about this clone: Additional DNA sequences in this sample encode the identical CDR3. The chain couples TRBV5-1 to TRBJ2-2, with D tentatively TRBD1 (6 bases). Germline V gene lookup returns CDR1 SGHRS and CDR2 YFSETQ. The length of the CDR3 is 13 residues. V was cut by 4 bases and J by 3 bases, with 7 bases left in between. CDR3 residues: CASSRQDTGELFF. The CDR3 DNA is TGCGCCAGCAGCCGACAGGACACCGGGGAGCTGTTTTTT.

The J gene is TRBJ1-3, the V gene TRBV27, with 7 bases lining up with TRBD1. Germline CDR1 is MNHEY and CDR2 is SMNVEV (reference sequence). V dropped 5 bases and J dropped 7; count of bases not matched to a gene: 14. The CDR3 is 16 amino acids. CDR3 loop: CASSLKSTGARNTIYF. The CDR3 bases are TGTGCCAGCAGTCTGAAGTCCACAGGGGCTAGGAACACCATATATTTT.

CDR3 nucleotides: TGTGCCAGCAGCTTAGCGTCCTGGGGTATCCCTAGCACAGATACGCAGTATTTT. Protein sequence: CASSLASWGIPSTDTQYF. The V gene is TRBV7-2, the J gene TRBJ2-3, with D unresolved. Germline V lookup: CDR1 SGHTA, CDR2 FQGNSA. Trimming took 0 bases from V and 0 from J, leaving 16 bases between them. This CDR3 spans 18 amino acids.

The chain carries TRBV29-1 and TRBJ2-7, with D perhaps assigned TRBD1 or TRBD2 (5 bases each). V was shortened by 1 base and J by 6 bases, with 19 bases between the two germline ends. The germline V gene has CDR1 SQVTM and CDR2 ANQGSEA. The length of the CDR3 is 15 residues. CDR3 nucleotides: TGCAGCGTTGAAGTGAGGAGGTTCCCCAGGGTCGAGCAGTACTTC. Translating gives CSVEVRRFPRVEQYF.

CDR3 nucleotides: TGTGCCAGCAGTGAAGAGGGAAGGGACGTATCGTTCCACGAGCAGTACTTC. Translation: CASSEEGRDVSFHEQYF. The chain links TRBV6-1 to TRBJ2-7; the D call may be TRBD1 or TRBD2 (5 bases each). Germline loops: CDR1 MNHNS, CDR2 SASEGT. The CDR3 has 17 residues. Trimming left V 1 base short and J 5 bases short, with 21 bases between.

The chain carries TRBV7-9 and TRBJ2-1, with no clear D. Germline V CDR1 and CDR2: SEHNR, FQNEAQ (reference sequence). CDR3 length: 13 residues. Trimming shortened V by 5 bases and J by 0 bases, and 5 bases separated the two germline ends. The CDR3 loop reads CASSRGSYNEQFF. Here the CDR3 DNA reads TGTGCCAGCAGCCGTGGCTCCTACAATGAGCAGTTCTTC.

The CDR3 DNA sequence: TGCAGCGTTAAACAGGGATCATATAATGAAAAACTGTTTTTT. Its protein product is CSVKQGSYNEKLFF. This chain uses TRBV29-1 with TRBJ1-4, with a tentative D call TRBD1 (6 bases). CDR1 is SQVTM and CDR2 is ANQGSEA in the germline V gene. The V end lost 5 bases, the J end lost 4 bases, and 14 bases lay between the germline ends. The CDR3 has 14 amino acids.

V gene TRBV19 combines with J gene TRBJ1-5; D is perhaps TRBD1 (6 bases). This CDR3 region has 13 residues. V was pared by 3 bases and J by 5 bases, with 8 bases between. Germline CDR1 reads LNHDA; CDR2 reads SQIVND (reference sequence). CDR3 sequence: CASSIPGDQPQHF. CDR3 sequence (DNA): TGTGCCAGTAGTATCCCAGGGGATCAGCCCCAGCATTTT.